The clone carrying this T cell receptor beta chain has just a few counts. Its target is not known. This specimen belongs to a study of cytomegalovirus exposure and HLA in healthy donors. Looking at the study overall: From about 180 million T cells, an earlier analysis saw 110 million or so unique TCR beta sequences. Among the 370 or so donors who were genotyped, 81% fell in the genetic ancestry cluster that is associated with self-reported Caucasian donors.

Germline V gene sequence: CDR1 MDHEN, CDR2 SYDVKM. CDR3 length: 13 amino acids. With V trimmed by 6 bases and J by 6 bases, 5 bases remained unmatched. Study results and caveats: Analysis was carried out at a later point, and it linked a missense DCLRE1C variant to TCR beta V- and J-gene trimming. Associated with cytomegalovirus, according to the listing, were around 170 TCR beta chains.

Vbeta (60) and Jbeta (13) primers were used in the PCR. TCRdb's copy holds only in-frame clones and misses some; the assay was immunoSEQ multiplex PCR. The sample lists some 180,000 clones; around three quarters were seen once. Sequenced: PBMCs. V is TRBV28 and J is TRBJ1-5; 7 nucleotides align to TRBD1. This clonotype was sampled from a man younger than 45 in good health and CMV-seronegative. CDR3 in DNA: TGTGCCAGCAGAGAACAGGGGACTCAGCCCCAGCATTTT. It specifies CASREQGTQPQHF.